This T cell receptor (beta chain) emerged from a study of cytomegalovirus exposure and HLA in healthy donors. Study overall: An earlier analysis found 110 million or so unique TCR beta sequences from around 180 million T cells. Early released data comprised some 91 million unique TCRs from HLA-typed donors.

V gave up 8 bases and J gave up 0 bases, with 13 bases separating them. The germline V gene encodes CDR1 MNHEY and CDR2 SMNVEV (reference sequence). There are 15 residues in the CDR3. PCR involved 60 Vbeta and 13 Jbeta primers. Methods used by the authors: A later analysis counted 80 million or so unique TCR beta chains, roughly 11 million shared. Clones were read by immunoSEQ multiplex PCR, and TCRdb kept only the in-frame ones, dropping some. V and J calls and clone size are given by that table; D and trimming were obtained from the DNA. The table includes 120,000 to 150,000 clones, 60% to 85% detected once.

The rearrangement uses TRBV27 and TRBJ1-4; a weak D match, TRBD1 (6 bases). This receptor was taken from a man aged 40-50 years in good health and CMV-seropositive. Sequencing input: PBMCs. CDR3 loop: CASFPDRPTNEKLFF. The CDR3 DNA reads TGTGCCAGCTTTCCCGACAGGCCAACTAATGAAAAACTGTTTTTT. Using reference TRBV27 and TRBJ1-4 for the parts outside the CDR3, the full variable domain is EAQVTQNPRYLITVTGKKLTVTCSQNMNHEYMSWYRQDPGLGLRQIYYSMNVEVTDKGDVPEGYKVSRKEKRNFPLILESPSPNQTSLYFCASFPDRPTNEKLFFGSGTQLSVL.